This record concerns one TCR beta chain sequence. Its target is unknown. This entry comes from a study of vaccination and CD4 T cells after COVID-19. About the research overall: Two Hispanic individuals were among six male and four female convalescent patients. Cells received overlapping spike peptides from SARS-CoV-2, HCoV-NL63, HCoV-OC43 and HCoV-229E as stimulation. Study outcomes and limitations: 304 of 307 vaccine-specific clones from convalescent patients were spike mono-reactive.

The Oncomine TCR Beta short-read assay generated sequence data from the DNA of cultured CD4+ T cells. TCRdb analysed the PCR reads with MiXCR anew, one entry per CDR3 protein. Of some 14,000 distinct CDR3 sequences in the sample, around 74% were seen once. V was cut by 2 bases and J by 10 bases, with 18 bases left in between. The CDR3 has 16 residues. Indicated treatment: roughly 10-day PBMC culture with coronavirus spike peptide pools or control peptides (ViraFEST assay). Both day 3 and day 7 involved replacing half of the medium with fresh IL-2 medium. This clonotype was obtained from a human donor who had recovered from COVID-19. Sequencing was carried out using CD4+ T cells from blood, cultured in vitro. The chain joins TRBV12-3 or TRBV12-4 to TRBJ1-6, with D possibly TRBD1 on 5 matching bases. CDR3 residues: CASSLLGPRIGSPLHF. The CDR3 region has the DNA TGTGCCAGCAGTTTATTGGGGCCTCGGATCGGATCACCCCTCCACTTT.